The clone carrying this TCR beta chain has only a few counts. Its antigen is undetermined. One entry per CDR3 protein, called by TCRdb with MiXCR from the RT-PCR reads. The sample lists almost 600,000 distinct CDR3 sequences, around 15% occurring once. The entry originates in a study of response to subunit inactivated influenza vaccine. Study findings and constraints: The authors suggested that every seasonal influenza vaccination recruits few new T cells.

CDR3 size: 16 residues. After removal of 1 base from V and 7 bases from J, the junction contained 10 bases not matched to a gene. CDR1 is SGHTA and CDR2 is FQGNSA in the germline V gene. The sample here was PBMCs from blood, taken 11 to 12 days after vaccination. The receptor's source is a man aged 50-59 years who received an inactivated influenza vaccine. This chain connects TRBV7-2 to TRBJ2-1; the match to TRBD1 covers 7 bases. CDR3 coding DNA: TGTGCCAGCAGCTTAGGAGGGACAGCTTACCAAAATGAGCAGTTCTTC. Protein sequence: CASSLGGTAYQNEQFF.